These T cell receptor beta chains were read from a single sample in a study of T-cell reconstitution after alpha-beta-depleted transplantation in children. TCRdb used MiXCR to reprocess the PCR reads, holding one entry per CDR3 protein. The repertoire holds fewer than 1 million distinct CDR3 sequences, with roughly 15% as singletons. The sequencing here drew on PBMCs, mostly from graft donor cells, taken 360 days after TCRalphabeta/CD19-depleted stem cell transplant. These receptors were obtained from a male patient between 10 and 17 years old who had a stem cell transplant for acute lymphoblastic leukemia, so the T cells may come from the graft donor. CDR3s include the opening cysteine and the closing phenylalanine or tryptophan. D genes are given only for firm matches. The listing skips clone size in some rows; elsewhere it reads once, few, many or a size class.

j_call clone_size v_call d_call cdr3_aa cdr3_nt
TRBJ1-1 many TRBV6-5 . CASSYGNRGPGAFF TGTGCCAGCAGTTACGGGAATCGGGGCCCCGGGGCTTTCTTT
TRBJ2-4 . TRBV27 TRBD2 CASSPDGGAAKNIQYF TGTGCCAGCAGTCCCGACGGGGGGGCGGCCAAAAACATTCAGTACTTC
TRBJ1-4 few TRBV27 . CASSPGRGVWEKLFF TGTGCCAGCAGTCCCGGGAGAGGGGTGTGGGAAAAACTGTTTTTT
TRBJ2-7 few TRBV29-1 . CSVEGLTAYEQYF TGCAGCGTTGAAGGTCTGACCGCCTACGAGCAGTACTTC
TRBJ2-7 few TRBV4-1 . CASSQWGEYYEQYF TGCGCCAGCAGCCAATGGGGTGAATACTACGAGCAGTACTTC
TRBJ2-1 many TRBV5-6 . CASSFPREYNEQFF TGTGCCAGCAGCTTCCCTCGGGAATACAATGAGCAGTTCTTC
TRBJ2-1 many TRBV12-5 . CASGLSYRPLDNEQFF TGTGCTAGTGGTTTGAGTTACCGGCCACTGGACAATGAGCAGTTCTTC
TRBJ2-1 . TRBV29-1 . CSVHRDKGYNEQFF TGCAGCGTTCACCGGGACAAGGGTTACAATGAGCAGTTCTTC
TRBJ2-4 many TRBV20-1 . CSARDNLQGAKNIQYF TGCAGTGCTAGAGATAATCTCCAGGGGGCCAAAAACATTCAGTACTTC
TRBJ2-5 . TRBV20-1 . CSAIRPGSQETQYF TGCAGTGCTATTAGGCCAGGCAGCCAAGAGACCCAGTACTTC
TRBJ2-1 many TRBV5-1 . CASKGMGREGEQFF TGCGCCAGCAAAGGTATGGGCAGGGAAGGTGAGCAGTTCTTC
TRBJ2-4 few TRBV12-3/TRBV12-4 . CASSLMGRAKNIQYF TGTGCCAGCAGTTTGATGGGGCGGGCCAAAAACATTCAGTACTTC
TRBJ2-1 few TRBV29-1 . CSVRQYNEQFF TGCAGCGTTAGACAATACAATGAGCAGTTCTTC
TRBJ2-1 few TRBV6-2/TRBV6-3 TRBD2 CASSTRRTSGRSPPLRRYNEQFF TGTGCCAGCAGTACTCGAAGGACTAGCGGGAGGTCCCCACCCCTTCGGCGGTACAATGAGCAGTTCTTC
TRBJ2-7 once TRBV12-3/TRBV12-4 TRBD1 CASSLPGQELPYEQYF TGTGCCAGCAGTTTACCGGGACAGGAACTTCCCTACGAGCAGTACTTC
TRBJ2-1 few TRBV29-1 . CSVDGGIEQFF TGCAGCGTTGATGGAGGGATTGAGCAGTTCTTC
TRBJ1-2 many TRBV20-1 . CSALRDGLNYGYTF TGCAGTGCCCTCCGGGACGGACTAAACTATGGCTACACCTTC
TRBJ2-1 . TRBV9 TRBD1 CASSVEGAGTGRNEQFF TGTGCCAGCAGCGTAGAAGGCGCCGGGACAGGTCGCAATGAGCAGTTCTTC
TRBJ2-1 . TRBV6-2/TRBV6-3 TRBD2 CASSYLLAGGPPEQFF TGTGCCAGCAGTTACTTACTAGCGGGAGGGCCTCCTGAGCAGTTCTTC
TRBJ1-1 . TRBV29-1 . CSVGGRPGGNTEAFF TGCAGCGTGGGAGGACGTCCCGGGGGGAACACTGAAGCTTTCTTT
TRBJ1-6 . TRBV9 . CASSVDLGGRISPLHF TGTGCCAGCAGCGTAGACCTGGGTGGGAGGATCTCACCCCTCCACTTT
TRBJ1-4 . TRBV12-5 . CASGTLTGKDGEKLFF TGTGCTAGTGGTACCCTGACGGGAAAGGACGGTGAAAAACTGTTTTTT
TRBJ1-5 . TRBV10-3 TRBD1 CAISGTVNQPQHF TGTGCCATCAGCGGGACAGTTAATCAGCCCCAGCATTTT
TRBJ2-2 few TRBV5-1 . CASSHGQTLSGELFF TGCGCCAGCAGCCACGGACAGACCCTCTCCGGGGAGCTGTTTTTT
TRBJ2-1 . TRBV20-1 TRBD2 CSAPNLAEGDEQFF TGCAGTGCCCCCAACCTAGCGGAAGGGGATGAGCAGTTCTTC
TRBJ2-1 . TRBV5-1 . CASSLGDLPPSYNEQFF TGCGCCAGCAGCTTGGGTGATCTGCCCCCCTCCTACAATGAGCAGTTCTTC
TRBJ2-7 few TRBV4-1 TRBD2 CASSQEAGTSFLHEQYF TGCGCCAGCAGCCAAGAAGCCGGGACTAGCTTCTTACACGAGCAGTACTTC
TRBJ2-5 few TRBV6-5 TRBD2 CASSYRTSGVAKTQYF TGTGCCAGCAGTTACCGGACTAGCGGAGTCGCCAAGACCCAGTACTTC
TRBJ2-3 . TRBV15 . CATSRDQRSSTDTQDF TGTGCCACCAGCAGAGATCAAAGGTCTAGCACAGATACGCAGGATTTT
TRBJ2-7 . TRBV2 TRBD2 CASNSHGGSYEQYF TGTGCCAGCAATTCACACGGGGGGTCATACGAGCAGTACTTC
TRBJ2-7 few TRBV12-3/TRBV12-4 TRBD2 CASSLEPSGREQYF TGTGCCAGCAGTTTGGAGCCTAGCGGAAGGGAGCAGTACTTC
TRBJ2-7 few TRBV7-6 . CASSFQPTYEQYF TGTGCCAGCAGCTTTCAGCCCACCTACGAGCAGTACTTC
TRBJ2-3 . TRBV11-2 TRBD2 CASSPLNVASGLTDTQYF TGTGCCAGCAGCCCTCTTAATGTGGCTAGCGGCCTCACAGATACGCAGTATTTT
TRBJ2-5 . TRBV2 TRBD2 CASRSFLAGVRGETQYF TGTGCCAGCAGGTCTTTCCTAGCGGGAGTAAGGGGAGAGACCCAGTACTTC
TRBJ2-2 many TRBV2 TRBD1 CASSRTGLNTGELFF TGTGCCAGCAGCCGGACAGGCCTCAACACCGGGGAGCTGTTTTTT
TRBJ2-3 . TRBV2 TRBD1 CASSDRGHSTDTQYF TGTGCCAGCAGCGACAGGGGGCACAGCACAGATACGCAGTATTTT
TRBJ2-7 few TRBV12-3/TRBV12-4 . CASSFSSGDSYEQYF TGTGCCAGCAGTTTTTCCTCAGGGGACTCCTACGAGCAGTACTTC
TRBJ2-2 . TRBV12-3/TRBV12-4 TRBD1 CASSPDRGHNTGELFF TGTGCCAGCAGTCCGGACAGGGGGCACAACACCGGGGAGCTGTTTTTT
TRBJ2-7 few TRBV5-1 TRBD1 CASSPQGQGTYEQYF TGCGCCAGCAGCCCCCAAGGACAGGGGACCTACGAGCAGTACTTC
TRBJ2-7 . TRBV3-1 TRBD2 CASSQGLAGPLPGHEQYF TGTGCCAGCAGCCAGGGACTAGCGGGACCTCTCCCGGGCCACGAGCAGTACTTC
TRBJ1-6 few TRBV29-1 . CSVEEDHHSPLHF TGCAGCGTTGAGGAGGACCATCATTCACCCCTCCACTTT
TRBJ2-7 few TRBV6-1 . CASSEAGGTYEQYF TGTGCCAGCAGTGAGGCAGGGGGGACCTACGAGCAGTACTTC
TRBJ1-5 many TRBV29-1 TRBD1 CSVPGTGNNQPQHF TGCAGCGTCCCCGGGACAGGGAACAATCAGCCCCAGCATTTT